This T cell receptor (beta chain) was sequenced during a study of shared clonotypes between healthy human individuals. Across the study: Aged 18 to 49, the donors were a couple of women and a few men.

Caucasian adults living in Nashville, Tennessee, provided all samples. The CDR3 is made up of 13 amino acids. V was pared by 3 bases and J by 6 bases, with 12 bases between. Germline-derived CDR1 and CDR2 are KGHSH and LQKENI. A deep-level run was used for the assay. TCRdb's copy holds only in-frame clones and misses some; the assay was immunoSEQ multiplex PCR. The table lists about 1.5 million clones, about 98% of them singletons. The rearrangement joins TRBV18 to TRBJ2-7, with D unclear. The receptor comes from a man aged 25 to 45 in good health. Sequenced input: naive CD4+ T cells sorted from blood. Documented subset: CD45RA+ positively selected. CDR3 protein: CASSPTLWGEQYF. The CDR3 DNA is TGTGCCAGCTCACCGACTCTCTGGGGCGAGCAGTACTTC.